This TCR beta chain came from a study of circulating CD8 cells and anti-PD-1 response in melanoma. From live CD3+CD8+TCRalphabeta+ cells, four PD-1 and/or TIGIT subsets were sorted. The V gene end was trimmed by 1 base and the J gene end by 6 bases; junction bases not matched to a gene: 10. Germline assignment: CDR1 LGHNA and CDR2 YNFKEQ. The CDR3 runs to 17 residues. Using roughly 15 ng of total RNA, TCR libraries were made with the QIAseq Immune Repertoire TCR panel. TCRdb re-called the reads through MiXCR, storing one row per CDR3 protein. The repertoire includes approximately 240 distinct CDR3 sequences, 12% of them detected once, and about 60% sits in the top ten.

V gene TRBV4-2 combines with J gene TRBJ2-1; TRBD2 agrees at 9 bases. Source: CD8+ T cells from PBMCs, taken at baseline or after one month of anti-PD-1 therapy (not recorded which). The TCR sequence derives from a human donor with melanoma. The CDR3 DNA sequence: TGTGCCAGCAGCCAAGGCATAGCGGGAGTAGGGGGCAATGAGCAGTTCTTC. It codes for CASSQGIAGVGGNEQFF.